This T cell receptor (beta chain) came from a study of blood T cell repertoires in COVID-19. Across the study: Nucleic acid was either cDNA or gDNA, and it came from T cells, B-cell-depleted T cells, or PBMCs.

This table comes from immunoSEQ multiplex PCR, and its TCRdb copy is limited to in-frame clones, with some not included. The repertoire includes 150,000 to 200,000 clones, 75% to 90% of them detected once, and about 2.1% sits in the top ten. The origin of this receptor is a man aged 70 or older with active or convalescent COVID-19. Sequencing was performed on peripheral blood.

CDR3 in amino acids: CASSLALAGVYEQYF. Written as DNA, the CDR3 is TGTGCCAGCAGCTTGGCTCTAGCGGGAGTCTACGAGCAGTACTTC. The chain combines TRBV5-4 with TRBJ2-7; TRBD2 matches 10 bases. The V and J ends lost 0 bases and 3 bases, in that order; junction bases with no gene match: 3. The CDR3 has 15 amino acids. Germline V gene sequence: CDR1 SGHNT, CDR2 YYREEE (reference sequence).